A selection of T cell receptor beta chains follows, all from one sample in a study of cytomegalovirus exposure and HLA in healthy donors. Generated by immunoSEQ multiplex PCR, the TCRdb table keeps only in-frame clones and is missing some. Recorded for this sample: 50,000 or so clones. The sequenced sample consisted of PBMCs. The receptor source for this set is a woman in her thirties or forties in good health and CMV-seronegative. Each CDR3 is given with its conserved first and last residue. D genes are given only for firm matches.

CDR3: CASSPRTGGFSNQPQHF
DNA: TGTGCCAGCAGCCCTAGGACAGGGGGCTTTAGCAATCAGCCCCAGCATTTT
J: TRBJ1-5
V: TRBV7-8
D: TRBD1

CDR3: CASSYSAGTNYEQYF
DNA: TGTGCCAGCAGTTATTCCGCCGGGACTAACTACGAGCAGTACTTC
J: TRBJ2-7
V: TRBV6-6
D: TRBD2

CDR3: CASSQDIVDRVGNSPLHF
DNA: TGCGCCAGCAGCCAAGATATCGTCGACAGGGTCGGTAATTCACCCCTCCACTTT
J: TRBJ1-6
V: TRBV4-1
D: TRBD1

CDR3: CATAGTGTYNEQFF
DNA: TGTGCCACTGCTGGGACAGGGACCTACAATGAGCAGTTCTTC
J: TRBJ2-1
V: TRBV10-3
D: TRBD1

CDR3: CASSLAVSGWDTIYF
DNA: TGTGCCAGCAGCTTAGCGGTCAGCGGGTGGGACACCATATATTTT
J: TRBJ1-3
V: TRBV7-2
D: .

CDR3: CASSGTGFTGELFF
DNA: TGTGCCAGCAGCGGGACAGGGTTCACCGGGGAGCTGTTTTTT
J: TRBJ2-2
V: TRBV5-6
D: TRBD1

CDR3: CASSGIDRGNEKLFF
DNA: TGTGCCAGTAGTGGTATAGACAGGGGTAATGAAAAACTGTTTTTT
J: TRBJ1-4
V: TRBV19
D: TRBD1

CDR3: CASSPTLAGASDTQYF
DNA: TGTGCCAGCAGTCCAACGCTAGCGGGAGCTTCGGATACGCAGTATTTT
J: TRBJ2-3
V: TRBV28
D: TRBD2

CDR3: CASSIPGRMVEQFF
DNA: TGTGCCAGTAGTATCCCCGGGAGAATGGTTGAGCAGTTCTTC
J: TRBJ2-1
V: TRBV19
D: .

CDR3: CASSLDGGVPYEQYF
DNA: TGTGCCAGCAGCTTGGACGGAGGGGTCCCCTACGAGCAGTACTTC
J: TRBJ2-7
V: TRBV5-4
D: .

CDR3: CASSAGTGGEQYF
DNA: TGTGCCAGCAGCGCGGGGACCGGCGGGGAGCAGTACTTC
J: TRBJ2-7
V: TRBV7-8
D: .